This T cell receptor beta chain was identified during a study of cytotoxic CD8 clonotypes in ibrutinib-treated CLL. The method was immunoSEQ multiplex PCR; TCRdb's version includes in-frame clones alone and lacks a portion of them. The sample contains 100,000 to 150,000 clones, 80% to 90% of which appear only once. The specimen was PBMCs, collected after 24 months of ibrutinib treatment. This TCR came from a human donor with chronic lymphocytic leukemia.

CDR3 coding DNA: TGTGCCAGCTCACGGGGGTACGCGTCCAAAAACATTCAGTACTTC. Its protein product is CASSRGYASKNIQYF. This chain joins TRBV18 and TRBJ2-4; either TRBD1 or TRBD2 may fit D (5 bases each). V dropped 4 bases and J dropped 2 bases, with 12 bases sitting between them. The CDR3 sequence is 15 residues long. The germline V gene has CDR1 KGHSH and CDR2 LQKENI.